These T cell receptor beta chains were read from a single sample in a study of blood T cell repertoires in COVID-19. Produced via immunoSEQ multiplex PCR; TCRdb's table is partial and in-frame only. The repertoire holds over 150,000 clones, with less than 85% as singletons. Sequencing was done on a sample of PBMCs or T cells enriched from blood (not recorded which). These receptors were collected from a woman aged 25 to 45 who had recovered from COVID-19. CDR3s include the opening cysteine and the closing phenylalanine or tryptophan. A D gene is named only where the DNA matches it firmly. Some rows have no size entry. The others give once, few or many, or a class for an expanded clone.

>.|TRBV27|TRBD1|TRBJ1-3
CASCPTGTGNTIYF
TGTGCCAGTTGCCCGACAGGGACTGGAAACACCATATATTTT
>.|TRBV4-2|.|TRBJ1-3
CASSQGPGGYSGNTIYF
TGTGCCAGCAGCCAAGGGCCGGGAGGATACTCTGGAAACACCATATATTTT
>.|TRBV7-9|TRBD2|TRBJ2-3
CASSPGGGGRITDTQYF
TGTGCCAGCAGCCCGGGCGGGGGCGGGAGGATCACAGATACGCAGTATTTT
>.|TRBV6-1|TRBD1|TRBJ1-3
CASSAIQGASSGNTIYF
TGTGCCAGCAGTGCAATACAGGGGGCGAGCTCTGGAAACACCATATATTTT
>once|TRBV5-1|TRBD1|TRBJ2-2
CASALQGTGELFF
TGCGCCAGCGCCCTACAGGGGACCGGGGAGCTGTTTTTT
>few|TRBV9|TRBD1|TRBJ2-7
CASSEGTGVQYF
TGTGCCAGCAGCGAGGGGACAGGGGTTCAGTACTTC
>.|TRBV6-5|TRBD1|TRBJ1-2
CASSRAGTGGGYTF
TGTGCCAGCAGCAGAGCCGGGACAGGGGGCGGCTACACCTTC
>once|TRBV9|TRBD2|TRBJ2-1
CASSVTQLLLAGGSYNEQFF
TGTGCCAGCAGCGTAACGCAGCTGCTACTAGCGGGGGGTTCCTACAATGAGCAGTTCTTC
>.|TRBV2|.|TRBJ1-4
CASIGTKKEKLFF
TGTGCCAGCATCGGGACTAAAAAAGAAAAACTGTTTTTT
>.|TRBV12-5|TRBD2|TRBJ2-1
CASGLVASGHSYNEQFF
TGTGCTAGTGGTTTGGTTGCTAGCGGCCACTCCTACAATGAGCAGTTCTTC
>.|TRBV5-4|TRBD1|TRBJ2-3
CASSLIQGGTDTQYF
TGTGCCAGCAGCTTGATTCAGGGGGGCACAGATACGCAGTATTTT
>.|TRBV5-1|.|TRBJ1-2
CASSLVLGVNYGYTF
TGCGCCAGCAGCTTGGTCTTAGGGGTCAACTATGGCTACACCTTC
>.|TRBV7-8|TRBD1|TRBJ1-2
CASSLDRGYGYTF
TGTGCCAGCAGCTTAGACAGGGGGTATGGCTACACCTTC
>.|TRBV6-5|.|TRBJ1-2
CASSYLERGNYGYTF
TGTGCCAGCAGTTACCTCGAACGAGGGAACTATGGCTACACCTTC
>.|TRBV2|TRBD1|TRBJ1-1
CASSRDRGLAEAFF
TGTGCCAGCAGTAGGGACAGGGGGTTGGCTGAAGCTTTCTTT
>.|TRBV28|.|TRBJ2-1
CASSSPTSLNYNEQFF
TGTGCCAGCAGTTCCCCAACTAGCCTGAATTACAATGAGCAGTTCTTC
>.|TRBV18|TRBD2|TRBJ2-3
CASSPQRGPSTDTQYF
TGTGCCAGCTCACCGCAGCGGGGGCCAAGCACAGATACGCAGTATTTT
>once|TRBV19|TRBD1|TRBJ2-1
CASSTLGQINEQFF
TGTGCCAGTAGTACCCTGGGACAGATCAATGAGCAGTTCTTC
>.|TRBV18|TRBD1|TRBJ2-1
CASSPVGQGSNEQFF
TGTGCCAGCTCACCAGTAGGACAGGGCTCCAATGAGCAGTTCTTC
>.|TRBV14|.|TRBJ1-1
CASSQSRTDGSEAFF
TGTGCCAGCAGTCAATCTAGGACAGATGGCTCTGAAGCTTTCTTT
>.|TRBV28|.|TRBJ1-5
CASSSGDSRADQPQHF
TGTGCCAGCAGTTCCGGGGACTCCCGCGCCGATCAGCCCCAGCATTTT
>.|TRBV7-2|.|TRBJ2-7
CASSLLGRASYEQYF
TGTGCCAGCAGCTTACTTGGCAGGGCCTCCTACGAGCAGTACTTC